This T cell receptor (beta chain) was sequenced during a study of beta chain features in type 1 diabetes. This clone was counted between two and nine times. Antigen: not known. Broader study findings: Junctions at VDJ sites from type 1 diabetes patients had fewer insertions and more deletions. Among patients, naive, central memory and Treg TCRB repertoires appeared more similar than among healthy donors. Shorter TCRB CDR3s, moderately but significantly so, were found in Type 1 diabetes patients in all four CD4+ subsets.

This CDR3 region has 15 residues. V was trimmed by 2 bases and J by 5 bases, leaving 17 bases between them. CDR1 and CDR2 from the germline V gene are SGHRS and YFSETQ. Sorting of CD4+ naive, central memory, regulatory and stem cell-like memory cells was performed via CD45RO/CCR7/CD25/CD127/CD95/CD27. Expressed TCRB transcripts were sequenced because the isolated RNA had all been reverse transcribed beforehand. The method was immunoSEQ multiplex PCR; TCRdb's version includes in-frame clones alone and lacks a portion of them. The sample carries 150,000 to 200,000 clones, about 8.3% recorded once. J is TRBJ2-7 and V is TRBV5-1; D possibly corresponds to TRBD2 (7 bases). Specimen: central memory CD4+ T cells from blood. The TCR originated in a woman under 30 with type 1 diabetes. The CDR3 DNA reads as TGCGCCAGCAGCTTCCAAGGGGGAGGGCCTGACGAGCAGTACTTC. It translates to CASSFQGGGPDEQYF.